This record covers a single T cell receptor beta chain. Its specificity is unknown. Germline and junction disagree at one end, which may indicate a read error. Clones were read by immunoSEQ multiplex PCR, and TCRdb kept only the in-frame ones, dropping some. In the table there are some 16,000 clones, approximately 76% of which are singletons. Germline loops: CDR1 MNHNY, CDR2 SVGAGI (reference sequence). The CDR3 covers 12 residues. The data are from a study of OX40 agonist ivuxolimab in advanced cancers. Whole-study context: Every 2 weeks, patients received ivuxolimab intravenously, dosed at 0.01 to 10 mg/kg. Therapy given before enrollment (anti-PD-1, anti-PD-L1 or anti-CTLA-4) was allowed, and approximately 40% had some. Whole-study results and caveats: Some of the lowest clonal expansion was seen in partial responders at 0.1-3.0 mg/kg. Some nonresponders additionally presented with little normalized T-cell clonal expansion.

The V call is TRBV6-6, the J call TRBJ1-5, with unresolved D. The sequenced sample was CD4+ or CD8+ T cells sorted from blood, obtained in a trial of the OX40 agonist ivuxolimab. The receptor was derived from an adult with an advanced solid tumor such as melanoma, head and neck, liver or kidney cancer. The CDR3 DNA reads TGTGCCAGCACTTACGGGGATCAGCCCCAGCATTTT. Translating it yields CASTYGDQPQHF.